This is a list of T cell receptor beta chains from one sample in a study of beta chain features in type 1 diabetes. This table comes from immunoSEQ multiplex PCR, and its TCRdb copy is limited to in-frame clones, with some not included. Seen here are a few hundred thousand clones, around 10% observed once, and the top ten hold about 0.6%. The sequencing input was central memory CD4+ T cells from blood. The receptors here all came from a man aged 25-45 years with type 1 diabetes. Both conserved end residues are part of each CDR3.

J: TRBJ2-5
V: TRBV2
CDR3: CASPPGGREETQYF

J: TRBJ2-7
V: TRBV19
CDR3: CASRDRSTTYEQYF

J: TRBJ1-1
V: TRBV5-1
CDR3: CASSLGSGAFIGNTEAFF

J: TRBJ2-1
V: TRBV28
CDR3: CASSLGGLSYNEQFF

J: TRBJ2-7
V: TRBV7-9
CDR3: CASSLGLAGTSYEQYF

J: TRBJ1-5
V: TRBV28
CDR3: CASSSPGQINQPQHF

J: TRBJ2-2
V: TRBV19
CDR3: CASRDRRNTGELFF

J: TRBJ1-5
V: TRBV28
CDR3: CASSPQGARHQPQHF

J: TRBJ1-3
V: TRBV14
CDR3: CASSQRGTGNTIYF

J: TRBJ2-3
V: TRBV4-1
CDR3: CASSKGTSGRSTDTQYF

J: TRBJ2-2
V: TRBV28
CDR3: CASSFPTGGRGELFF

J: TRBJ1-1
V: TRBV11-2
CDR3: CASSLDQGGSSVATEAFF

J: TRBJ2-5
V: TRBV6-5
CDR3: CASSSSGSETQYF

J: TRBJ2-7
V: TRBV28
CDR3: CASSLDGTGGNEQYF

J: TRBJ2-5
V: TRBV6-6
CDR3: CASRPTSGTQYF

J: TRBJ2-2
V: TRBV10-1
CDR3: CASSEWTQGSLFF

J: TRBJ2-7
V: TRBV25-1
CDR3: CASLAGTNYEQYF

J: TRBJ2-7
V: TRBV7-2
CDR3: CASSLASTSRPEQYF

J: TRBJ2-7
V: TRBV7-2
CDR3: CASSLTGQGIYEQYF

J: TRBJ1-1
V: TRBV9
CDR3: CASSVDKYTEAFF

J: TRBJ1-4
V: TRBV7-2
CDR3: CASSLVRAANEKLFF

J: TRBJ1-5
V: TRBV7-9
CDR3: CASSPDRESNQPQHF

J: TRBJ2-1
V: TRBV19
CDR3: CASRGLAAFNEQFF

J: .
V: TRBV4-2
CDR3: CASSPTRDRAYEQYF

J: TRBJ2-3
V: TRBV9
CDR3: CASSPVLRVDTQYF

J: TRBJ2-5
V: TRBV11-2
CDR3: CASRARQGTQYF

J: TRBJ2-1
V: TRBV5-6
CDR3: CASSPGLLDNEQFF

J: TRBJ2-5
V: TRBV11-2
CDR3: CASSRHGTEETQYF

J: TRBJ1-2
V: TRBV28
CDR3: CASSLAGSGYTF

J: TRBJ2-5
V: TRBV19
CDR3: CASSINWGLETQYF

J: TRBJ2-5
V: TRBV11-3
CDR3: CASSLGDRATETQYF

J: TRBJ2-7
V: TRBV7-3
CDR3: CASSSGLHYEQYF

J: TRBJ2-7
V: TRBV7-2
CDR3: CASSLQYGAYEQYF

J: TRBJ1-1
V: TRBV19
CDR3: CASSIRGSTTGTEAFF

J: TRBJ2-7
V: TRBV6-5
CDR3: CASSYGPSGRDEQYF

J: TRBJ2-5
V: TRBV5-1
CDR3: CASSLARRAGGETQYF

J: TRBJ2-2
V: TRBV7-3
CDR3: CASSLTKTDTGELFF

J: TRBJ1-5
V: TRBV5-1
CDR3: CASSIGGTGSQPQHF

J: TRBJ2-7
V: TRBV4-3
CDR3: CASSHSGTGYEQYF

J: TRBJ2-7
V: TRBV19
CDR3: CASSMPGATYEQYF

J: TRBJ1-2
V: TRBV7-2
CDR3: CASSADGGYGYTF

J: TRBJ2-3
V: TRBV7-2
CDR3: CASSRDYTSTDTQYF

J: TRBJ2-6
V: TRBV5-4
CDR3: CASSSDPSGANVLTF

J: TRBJ2-3
V: TRBV6-5
CDR3: CASSYRLAADTQYF

J: TRBJ1-2
V: TRBV28
CDR3: CASSPGGQWRSGYTF

J: TRBJ2-7
V: TRBV14
CDR3: CASSQEFAGVREQYF

J: TRBJ2-2
V: TRBV15
CDR3: CATSRLAVSNTGELFF

J: TRBJ2-3
V: TRBV27
CDR3: CASSLRGQGRGTDTQYF

J: TRBJ2-1
V: TRBV7-9
CDR3: CASSSKAGTPNEQFF

J: TRBJ2-2
V: TRBV7-2
CDR3: CASRPTSGAGELFF

J: TRBJ2-1
V: TRBV27
CDR3: CASRGILAGGKNEQFF

J: TRBJ2-7
V: TRBV11-3
CDR3: CASSLGPGPYEQYF

J: TRBJ2-1
V: TRBV7-2
CDR3: CASSLWTSGGNEQFF

J: TRBJ1-5
V: TRBV5-5
CDR3: CASSLYGTGLDQPQHF

J: TRBJ2-2
V: TRBV4-2
CDR3: CASSQESGRNTGELFF

J: TRBJ2-7
V: TRBV30
CDR3: CAWKDRAYEQYF

J: TRBJ1-2
V: TRBV6-1
CDR3: CASSLRTGDYGYTF

J: TRBJ2-1
V: TRBV29-1
CDR3: CSVEDGRGPFF

J: TRBJ2-1
V: TRBV29-1
CDR3: CSAAGTSGNEQFF

J: TRBJ1-5
V: TRBV7-8
CDR3: CASSLSGEPQHF